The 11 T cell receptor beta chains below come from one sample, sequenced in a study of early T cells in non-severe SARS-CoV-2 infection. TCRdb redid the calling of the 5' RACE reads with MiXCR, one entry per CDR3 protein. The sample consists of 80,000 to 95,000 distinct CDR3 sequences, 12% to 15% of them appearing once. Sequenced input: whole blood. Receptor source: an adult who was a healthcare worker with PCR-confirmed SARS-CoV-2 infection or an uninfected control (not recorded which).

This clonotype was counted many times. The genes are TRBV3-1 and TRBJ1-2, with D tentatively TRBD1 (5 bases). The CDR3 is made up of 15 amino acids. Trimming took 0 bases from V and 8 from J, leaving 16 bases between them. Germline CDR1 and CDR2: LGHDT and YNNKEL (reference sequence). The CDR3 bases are TGTGCCAGCAGCCAAGAGGGGACGCGTGGCTCCGGCTACACCTTC. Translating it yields CASSQEGTRGSGYTF.

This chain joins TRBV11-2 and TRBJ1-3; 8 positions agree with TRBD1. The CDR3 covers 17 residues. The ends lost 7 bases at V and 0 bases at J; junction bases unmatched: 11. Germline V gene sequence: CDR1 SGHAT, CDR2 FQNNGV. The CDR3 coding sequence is TGTGCCAGCACCAAGGGCGCAGGGGGCCTCTCTGGAAACACCATATATTTT. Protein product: CASTKGAGGLSGNTIYF.

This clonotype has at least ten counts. This CDR3 is CASSPRQTSNQPQHF. Written as DNA, the CDR3 is TGTGCCAGCTCACCACGGCAGACTAGCAATCAGCCCCAGCATTTT. V and J are TRBV18 and TRBJ1-5; D gene uncertain. The CDR3 consists of 15 residues. CDR1 is KGHSH and CDR2 is LQKENI in the germline V gene. V gave up 1 base and J gave up 0 bases, with 7 bases separating them.

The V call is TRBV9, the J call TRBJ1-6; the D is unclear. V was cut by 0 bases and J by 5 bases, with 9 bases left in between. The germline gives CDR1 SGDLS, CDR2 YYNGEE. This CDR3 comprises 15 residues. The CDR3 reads CASSVGQSNNSPLHF. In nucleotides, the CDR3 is TGTGCCAGCAGCGTAGGGCAGTCTAATAATTCACCCCTCCACTTT.

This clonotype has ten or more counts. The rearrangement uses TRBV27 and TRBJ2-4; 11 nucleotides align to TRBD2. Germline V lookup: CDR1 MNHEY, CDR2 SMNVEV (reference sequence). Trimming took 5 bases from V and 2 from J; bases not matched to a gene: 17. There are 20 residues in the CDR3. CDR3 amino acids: CASSLMAPLAGGRSKNIQYF. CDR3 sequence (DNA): TGTGCCAGCAGTCTTATGGCCCCTCTAGCGGGGGGTCGATCCAAAAACATTCAGTACTTC.

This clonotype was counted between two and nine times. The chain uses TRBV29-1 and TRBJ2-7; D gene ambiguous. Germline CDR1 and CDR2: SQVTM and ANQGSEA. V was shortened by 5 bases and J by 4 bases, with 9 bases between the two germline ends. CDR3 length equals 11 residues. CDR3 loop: CSVSYMYEQYF. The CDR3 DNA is TGCAGCGTTTCCTACATGTACGAGCAGTACTTC.

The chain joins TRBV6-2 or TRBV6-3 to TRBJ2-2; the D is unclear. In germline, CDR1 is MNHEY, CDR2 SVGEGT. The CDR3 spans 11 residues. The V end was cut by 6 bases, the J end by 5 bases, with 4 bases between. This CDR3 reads CASRSTGELFF. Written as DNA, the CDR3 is TGTGCCAGCAGATCTACCGGGGAGCTGTTTTTT.

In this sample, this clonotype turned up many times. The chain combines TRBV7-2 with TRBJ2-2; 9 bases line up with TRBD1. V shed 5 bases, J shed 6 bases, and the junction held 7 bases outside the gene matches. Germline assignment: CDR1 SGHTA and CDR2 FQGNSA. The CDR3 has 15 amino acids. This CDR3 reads CASSPSRTGAGELFF. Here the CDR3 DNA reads TGTGCCAGCAGCCCTAGCCGGACAGGGGCCGGGGAGCTGTTTTTT.

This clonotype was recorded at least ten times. Here the CDR3 DNA reads TGTGCCAGCAGCGTAGCGCAGAATTATGGCTACACCTTC. Translating it yields CASSVAQNYGYTF. This chain uses TRBV9 with TRBJ1-2; no firm D call. The CDR3 covers 13 residues. V was clipped by 0 bases and J by 5 bases, with 8 bases between them. Germline CDR1 is SGDLS and CDR2 is YYNGEE.

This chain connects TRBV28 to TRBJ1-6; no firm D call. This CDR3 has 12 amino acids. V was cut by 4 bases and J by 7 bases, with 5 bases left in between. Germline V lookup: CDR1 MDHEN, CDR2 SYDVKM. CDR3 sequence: CASSSSNSPLHF. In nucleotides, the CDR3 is TGTGCCAGCAGTTCCTCAAATTCACCCCTCCACTTT.

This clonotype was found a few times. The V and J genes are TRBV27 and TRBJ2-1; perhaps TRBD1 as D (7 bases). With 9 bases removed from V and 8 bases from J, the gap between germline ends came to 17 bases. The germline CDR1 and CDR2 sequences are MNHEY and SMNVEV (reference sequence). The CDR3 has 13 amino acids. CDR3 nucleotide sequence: TGTGCCAGTTCCAGGGGGGCCTGGGATGAGCAGTTCTTC. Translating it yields CASSRGAWDEQFF.